Sequencing of this T cell receptor beta chain was carried out in a study of beta chain features in type 1 diabetes. Study conclusions and caveats: cDNA-based reads could over-represent cells with high TCR expression. Moderate but significant shortening of TCRB CDR3s was recorded in all four CD4+ subsets from Type 1 diabetes patients.

This CDR3 is 13 amino acids long. Trimming cost V 3 bases and J 2 bases; bases outside gene matches: 2. Per the germline V gene, CDR1 is SQVTM and CDR2 is ANQGSEA. cDNA synthesis used the whole RNA isolate, giving expressed TCRB sequences. Sequencing was performed with immunoSEQ multiplex PCR; in TCRdb, only in-frame clones are kept and a portion is missing. The sample includes hundreds of thousands of clones, over 12% seen only once; the top ten take approximately 0.039%. A note on this clone: The antigen is unknown.

CD4+ cells of the naive, central memory, regulatory and stem cell-like memory types were sorted via CD45RO/CCR7/CD25/CD127/CD95/CD27. This chain links TRBV29-1 with TRBJ2-7, with 9 bases fitting TRBD2. The TCR comes from a man between 18 and 35 years old with type 1 diabetes. The specimen was naive CD4+ T cells from blood. CDR3 nucleotide sequence: TGCAGCGTTGAGACTAGCGGACCCTACGAGCAGTACTTC. It yields the protein CSVETSGPYEQYF.